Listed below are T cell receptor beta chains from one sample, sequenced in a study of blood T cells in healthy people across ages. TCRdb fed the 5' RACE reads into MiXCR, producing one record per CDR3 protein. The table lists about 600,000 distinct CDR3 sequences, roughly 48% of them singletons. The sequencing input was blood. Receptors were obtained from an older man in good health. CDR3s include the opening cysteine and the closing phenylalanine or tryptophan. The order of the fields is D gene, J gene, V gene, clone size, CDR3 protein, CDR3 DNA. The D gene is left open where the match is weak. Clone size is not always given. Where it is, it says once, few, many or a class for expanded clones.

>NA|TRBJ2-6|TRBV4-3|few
CASSQDQGTGANVLTF
TGCGCCAGCAGCCAAGATCAAGGGACTGGGGCCAACGTCCTGACTTTC
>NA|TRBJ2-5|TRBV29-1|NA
CSVESGPWETQYF
TGCAGCGTTGAATCGGGACCCTGGGAGACCCAGTACTTC
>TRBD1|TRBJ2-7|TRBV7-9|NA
CASSLYRRDRGYEQYF
TGTGCCAGCAGCTTATATCGTCGGGACAGGGGATACGAGCAGTACTTC
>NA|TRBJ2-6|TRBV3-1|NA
CASSPIASGANVLTF
TGTGCCAGCTCCCCAATAGCCTCTGGGGCCAACGTCCTGACTTTC
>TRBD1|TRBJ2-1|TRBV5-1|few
CASSVVTGGYEQFF
TGCGCCAGCAGCGTCGTTACAGGGGGGTATGAGCAGTTCTTC
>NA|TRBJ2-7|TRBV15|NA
CATSRVQGREQYF
TGTGCCACCAGCAGAGTCCAGGGAAGGGAGCAGTACTTC
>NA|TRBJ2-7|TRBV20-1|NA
CSARSGFEQYF
TGCAGTGCTAGATCGGGGTTCGAGCAGTACTTC
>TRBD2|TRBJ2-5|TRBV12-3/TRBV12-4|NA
CASSVTSANQETQYF
TGTGCCAGCAGTGTGACTAGCGCCAACCAAGAGACCCAGTACTTC
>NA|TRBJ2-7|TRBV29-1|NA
CSVGDGPYEQYF
TGCAGCGTGGGGGACGGACCTTACGAGCAGTACTTC
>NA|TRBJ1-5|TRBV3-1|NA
CASSQQVSGNQPQHF
TGTGCCAGCAGCCAGCAGGTTTCTGGCAATCAGCCCCAGCATTTT
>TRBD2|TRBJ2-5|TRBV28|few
CASGLADQETQYF
TGTGCCAGTGGACTAGCCGACCAAGAGACCCAGTACTTC
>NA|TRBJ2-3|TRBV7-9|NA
CASSLPVPDTQYF
TGTGCCAGCAGCTTACCGGTCCCAGATACGCAGTATTTT
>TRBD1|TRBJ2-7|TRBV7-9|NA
CASSVISGQASYEQYF
TGTGCCAGCAGCGTTATCTCGGGACAGGCTTCCTACGAGCAGTACTTC
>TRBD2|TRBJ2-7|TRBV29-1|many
CSVDASGVFDEQYF
TGCAGCGTTGACGCTAGCGGTGTTTTTGACGAGCAGTACTTC
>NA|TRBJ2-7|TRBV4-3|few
CASSQGTGRGEQYF
TGCGCCAGCAGCCAAGGGACAGGGAGGGGCGAGCAGTACTTC
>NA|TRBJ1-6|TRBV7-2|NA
CASSLVFGDNSPLHF
TGTGCCAGCAGCTTAGTATTCGGGGATAATTCACCCCTCCACTTT
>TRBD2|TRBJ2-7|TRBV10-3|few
CAISGLAGPYEQYF
TGTGCCATCAGTGGACTAGCGGGGCCCTACGAGCAGTACTTC
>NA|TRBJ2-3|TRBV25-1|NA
CASSESGRDTDTQYF
TGTGCCAGCAGTGAATCGGGAAGGGACACAGATACGCAGTATTTT
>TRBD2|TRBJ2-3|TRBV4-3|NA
CASSHRWTSGTDTQYF
TGCGCCAGCAGCCATAGGTGGACTAGCGGCACAGATACGCAGTATTTT
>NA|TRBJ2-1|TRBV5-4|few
CASSLDPDNEQFF
TGTGCCAGCAGCTTGGACCCGGACAATGAGCAGTTCTTC
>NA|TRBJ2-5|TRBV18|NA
CASCTLPWETQYF
TGTGCCAGCTGTACTCTCCCTTGGGAGACCCAGTACTTC
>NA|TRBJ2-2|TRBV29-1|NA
CSARPQGPGELFF
TGCAGCGCCCGCCCACAGGGACCCGGGGAGCTGTTTTTT
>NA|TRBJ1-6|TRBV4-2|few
CASSPKKADYSPLHF
TGTGCCAGCAGCCCAAAGAAAGCAGATTATTCACCCCTCCACTTT
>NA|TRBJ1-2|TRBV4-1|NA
CASSQDANPNYGYTF
TGCGCCAGCAGCCAAGATGCAAACCCCAACTATGGCTACACCTTC
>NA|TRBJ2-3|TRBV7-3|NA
CASSRDGADTQYF
TGTGCCAGCAGCCGAGACGGCGCAGATACGCAGTATTTT
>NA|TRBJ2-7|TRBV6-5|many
CASSRDTPTYEQYF
TGTGCCAGCAGCAGGGACACCCCAACCTACGAGCAGTACTTC
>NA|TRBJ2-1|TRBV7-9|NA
CASSLEGSGGQLYNEQFF
TGTGCCAGCAGCTTAGAAGGCAGTGGGGGGCAATTGTACAATGAGCAGTTCTTC
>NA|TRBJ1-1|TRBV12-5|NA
CASGLDGRSTEAFF
TGTGCTAGTGGTTTGGACGGGAGGAGCACTGAAGCTTTCTTT
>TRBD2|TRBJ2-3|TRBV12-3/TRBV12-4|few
CASSISGGAEDTQYF
TGTGCCAGCAGTATTAGCGGGGGGGCCGAAGATACGCAGTATTTT
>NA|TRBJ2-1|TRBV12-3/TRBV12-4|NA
CASHKTGGTYNEQFF
TGTGCCAGTCATAAAACCGGGGGCACATACAATGAGCAGTTCTTC
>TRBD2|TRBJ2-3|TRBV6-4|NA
CASSDSGTTQDTQYF
TGTGCCAGCAGTGACTCGGGGACTACGCAAGATACGCAGTATTTT
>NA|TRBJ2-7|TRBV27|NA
CASSLSTRADEQYF
TGTGCCAGCAGTTTATCGACTCGGGCGGACGAGCAGTACTTC
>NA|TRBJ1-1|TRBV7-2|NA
CASSLTRDGNTEAFF
TGTGCCAGCAGCTTAACTAGGGACGGGAACACTGAAGCTTTCTTT
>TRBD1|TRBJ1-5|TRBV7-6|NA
CASSKDRGQPQHF
TGTGCCAGCAGCAAAGACAGGGGTCAGCCCCAGCATTTT
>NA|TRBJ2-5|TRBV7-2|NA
CASSFLGGQTQYF
TGTGCCAGCAGCTTTCTTGGGGGTCAGACCCAGTACTTC
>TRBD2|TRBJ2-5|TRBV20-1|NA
CSARPLAGETQYF
TGCAGTGCTAGACCACTAGCGGGAGAGACCCAGTACTTC
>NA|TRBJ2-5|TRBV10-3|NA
CAISETLGETQYF
TGTGCCATCAGTGAGACCCTAGGAGAGACCCAGTACTTC
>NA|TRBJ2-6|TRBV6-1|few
CASSEGSSSGANVLTF
TGTGCCAGCAGTGAAGGGAGTAGCTCTGGGGCCAACGTCCTGACTTTC
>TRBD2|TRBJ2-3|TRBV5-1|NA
CASSVSGHTDTQYF
TGCGCCAGCAGCGTTAGCGGGCACACAGATACGCAGTATTTT
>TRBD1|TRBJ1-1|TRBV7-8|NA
CASSLAPQGAEAFF
TGTGCCAGCAGCTTAGCGCCGCAGGGGGCTGAAGCTTTCTTT
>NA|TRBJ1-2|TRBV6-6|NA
CASSYERGDNGYTF
TGTGCCAGCAGTTACGAAAGGGGCGACAATGGCTACACCTTC